This T cell receptor beta chain was documented in a study of brain T cells in children with intractable seizures. Germline CDR1 reads LGHDT; CDR2 reads YNNKEL (reference sequence). Trimming removed 7 bases at V and 10 bases at J, with 20 bases between. The CDR3 sequence is 14 residues long. Produced via immunoSEQ multiplex PCR; TCRdb's table is partial and in-frame only. The data hold approximately 330,000 clones, with over 90% observed a single time. The time point: blood from clinic visit 5 months post-surgery; TSC patient then seizure free. Surgery cases with the highest brain T cell transcript signatures were chosen for sequencing. Patients received at least one anti-epileptic drug before surgery.

The TCR originated in a boy under two years old with tuberous sclerosis and intractable seizures. The chain couples TRBV3-1 (or the pseudogene TRBV3-2) to TRBJ2-1; D tentatively fits TRBD1 or TRBD2 (5 bases each). Sequences were derived from peripheral blood, sampled roughly 5 months after surgery. CDR3 residues: CASTFGRGDGEQFF. The CDR3 DNA is TGTGCCAGCACGTTTGGGCGAGGGGACGGGGAGCAGTTCTTC.